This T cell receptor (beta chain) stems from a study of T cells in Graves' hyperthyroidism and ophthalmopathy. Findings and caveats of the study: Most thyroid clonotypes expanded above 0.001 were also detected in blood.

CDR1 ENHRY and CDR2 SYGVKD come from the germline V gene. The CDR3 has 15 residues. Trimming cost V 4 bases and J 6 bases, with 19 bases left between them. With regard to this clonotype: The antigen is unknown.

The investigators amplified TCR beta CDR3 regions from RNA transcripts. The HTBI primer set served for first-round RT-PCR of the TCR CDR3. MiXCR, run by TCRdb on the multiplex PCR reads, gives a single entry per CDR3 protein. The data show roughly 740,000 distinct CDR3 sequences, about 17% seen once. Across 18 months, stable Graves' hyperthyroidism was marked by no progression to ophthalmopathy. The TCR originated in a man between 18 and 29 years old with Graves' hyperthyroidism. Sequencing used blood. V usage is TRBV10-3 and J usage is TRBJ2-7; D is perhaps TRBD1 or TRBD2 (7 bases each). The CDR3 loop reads CAISGGGRGLVEQYF. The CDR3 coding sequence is TGTGCCATCAGTGGGGGGGGCAGGGGGTTGGTCGAGCAGTACTTC.